This T cell receptor beta chain was sequenced in a study of T cells in Graves' hyperthyroidism and ophthalmopathy. At the level of the study: Peripheral blood collection took place at initial diagnosis, before any treatment.

As to this clonotype: Sequence at one end of the junction differs from germline and may be a read error.

Absent ophthalmopathy progression within 18 months defined stable Graves' hyperthyroidism. Any patient presenting with uncontrolled infection, other autoimmune disease, pregnancy or lactation was left out. Germline CDR1 and CDR2: DFQATT and SNEGSKA (reference sequence). The CDR3 runs 15 residues. Template material for amplifying TCR beta CDR3 regions consisted of RNA transcripts. When the TCR CDR3 underwent first-round RT-PCR, the HTBI primer set was used. TCRdb re-analysed the multiplex PCR reads in MiXCR, keeping a single row per CDR3 protein. Altogether around 760,000 distinct CDR3 sequences are present, under 45% being singletons, with the ten largest covering roughly 31%.

The receptor's source is a woman aged 40 to 50 with Graves' hyperthyroidism. The sample consisted of blood. The rearrangement joins TRBV20-1 to TRBJ2-7, with TRBD2 matching over 9 bases. CDR3 loop: CSARLRGRAGYERYF. The CDR3 bases are TGCAGTGCTAGACTCCGCGGGAGGGCCGGGTACGAGCGGTACTTC.